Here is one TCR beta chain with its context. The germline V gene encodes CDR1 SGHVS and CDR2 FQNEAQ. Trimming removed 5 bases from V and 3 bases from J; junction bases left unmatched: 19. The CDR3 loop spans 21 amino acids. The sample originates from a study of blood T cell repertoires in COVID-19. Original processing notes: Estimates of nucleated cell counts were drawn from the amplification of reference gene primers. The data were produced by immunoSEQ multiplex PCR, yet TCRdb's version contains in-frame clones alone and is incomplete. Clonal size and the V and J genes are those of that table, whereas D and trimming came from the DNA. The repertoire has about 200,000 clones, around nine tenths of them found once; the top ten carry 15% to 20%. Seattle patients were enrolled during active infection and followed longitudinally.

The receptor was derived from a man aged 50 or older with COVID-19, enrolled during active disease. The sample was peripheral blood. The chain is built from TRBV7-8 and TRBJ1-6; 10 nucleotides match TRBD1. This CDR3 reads CASSPQVGTGAVLGYNSPLHF. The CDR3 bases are TGTGCCAGCAGCCCCCAGGTGGGGACAGGGGCGGTTTTAGGCTATAATTCACCCCTCCACTTT.